This TCR beta chain comes out of a study of siplizumab effects on memory and regulatory T cells. Study-wide findings and caveats: Sequences that were alloreactive and traceable to unstimulated CD4+ memory cells were significantly reduced by siplizumab.

This clone has only a few counts. Antigen specificity is unknown. This CDR3 has 11 residues. Trimming took off 6 bases at V and 1 base at J, with 6 bases between the two ends. Germline lookup yields CDR1 DFQATT and CDR2 SNEGSKA (reference sequence). Sequencing used immunoSEQ multiplex PCR; TCRdb keeps in-frame clones, though not all of them. The top ten hold roughly 0.17% of the sample, which has 110,000 or so clones, about 93% seen once. This TCR was recovered from a human donor in good health. What was sequenced was non-Treg CD4+ T cells sorted from blood. The V call is TRBV20-1, the J call TRBJ1-1; D is uncertain. DNA of the CDR3: TGCAGTGCCCCGGAGAACACTGAAGCTTTCTTT. Its translation is CSAPENTEAFF.